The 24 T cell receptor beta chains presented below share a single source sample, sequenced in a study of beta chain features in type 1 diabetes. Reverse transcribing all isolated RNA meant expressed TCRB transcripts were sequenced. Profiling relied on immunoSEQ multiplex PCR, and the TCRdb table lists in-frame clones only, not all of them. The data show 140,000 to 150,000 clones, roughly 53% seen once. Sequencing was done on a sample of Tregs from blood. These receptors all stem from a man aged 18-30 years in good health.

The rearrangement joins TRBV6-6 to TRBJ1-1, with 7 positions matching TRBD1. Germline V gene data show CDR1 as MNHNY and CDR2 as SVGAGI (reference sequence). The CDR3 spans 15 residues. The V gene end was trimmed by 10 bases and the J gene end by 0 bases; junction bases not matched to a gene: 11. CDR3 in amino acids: CATKGQIEMNTEAFF. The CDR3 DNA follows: TGTGCCACTAAGGGACAGATTGAGATGAACACTGAAGCTTTCTTT.

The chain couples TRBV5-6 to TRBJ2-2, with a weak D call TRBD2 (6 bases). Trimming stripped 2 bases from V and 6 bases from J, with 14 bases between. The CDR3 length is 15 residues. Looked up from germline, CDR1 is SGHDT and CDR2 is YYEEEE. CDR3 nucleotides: TGTGCCAGCAGCTTCGGGAGATCGATGGCCGGGGAGCTGTTTTTT. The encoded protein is CASSFGRSMAGELFF.

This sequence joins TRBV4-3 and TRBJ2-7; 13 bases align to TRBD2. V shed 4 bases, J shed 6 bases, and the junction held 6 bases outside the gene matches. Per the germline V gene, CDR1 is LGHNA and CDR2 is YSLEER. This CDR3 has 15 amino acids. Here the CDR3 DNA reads TGCGCCAGCAGCCCACGGACTAGCGGGGGCTTCGAGCAGTACTTC. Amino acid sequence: CASSPRTSGGFEQYF.

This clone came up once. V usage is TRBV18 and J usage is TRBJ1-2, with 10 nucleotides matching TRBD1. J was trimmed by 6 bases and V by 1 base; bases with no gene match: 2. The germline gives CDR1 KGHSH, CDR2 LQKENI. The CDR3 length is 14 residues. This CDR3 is CASSPLDRGHGYTF. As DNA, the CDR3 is TGTGCCAGCTCACCACTCGACAGGGGGCATGGCTACACCTTC.

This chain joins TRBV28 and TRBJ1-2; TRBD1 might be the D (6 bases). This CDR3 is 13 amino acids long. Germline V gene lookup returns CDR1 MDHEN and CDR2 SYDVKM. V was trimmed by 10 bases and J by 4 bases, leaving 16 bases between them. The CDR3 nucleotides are TGTGCCACCTCTGGGACACTGGGCTATGGCTACACCTTC. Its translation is CATSGTLGYGYTF.

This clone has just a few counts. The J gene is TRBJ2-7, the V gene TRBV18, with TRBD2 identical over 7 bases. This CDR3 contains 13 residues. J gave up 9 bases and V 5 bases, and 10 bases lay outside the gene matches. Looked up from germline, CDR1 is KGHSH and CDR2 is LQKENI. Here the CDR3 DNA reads TGTGCCAGCTCAACAACTAGCGAGAGCGTGCAGTACTTC. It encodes CASSTTSESVQYF. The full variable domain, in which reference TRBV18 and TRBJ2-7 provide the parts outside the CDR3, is NAGVMQNPRHLVRRRGQEARLRCSPMKGHSHVYWYRQLPEEGLKFMVYLQKENIIDESGMPKERFSAEFPKEGPSILRIQQVVRGDSAAYFCASSTTSESVQYFGPGTRLTVT.

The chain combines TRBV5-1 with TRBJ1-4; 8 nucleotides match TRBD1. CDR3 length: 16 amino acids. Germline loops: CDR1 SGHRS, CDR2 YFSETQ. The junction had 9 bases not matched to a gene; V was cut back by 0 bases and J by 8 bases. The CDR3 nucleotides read TGCGCCAGCAGCTTGGGGCAGGGGGCTGCGATCGAAAAACTGTTTTTT. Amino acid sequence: CASSLGQGAAIEKLFF.

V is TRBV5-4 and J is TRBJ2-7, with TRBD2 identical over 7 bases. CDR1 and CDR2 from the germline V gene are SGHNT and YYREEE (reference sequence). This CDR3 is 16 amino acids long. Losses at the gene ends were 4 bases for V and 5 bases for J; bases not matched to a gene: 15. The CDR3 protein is CASSPSLRDYSHEQYF. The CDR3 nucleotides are TGTGCCAGCAGCCCCAGCCTCCGGGACTACTCGCACGAGCAGTACTTC.

The CDR3 protein is CASIKDRLRGYTF. The CDR3 DNA reads as TGTGCCAGCATCAAGGACAGGCTTAGGGGCTACACCTTC. The chain carries TRBV6-1 and TRBJ1-2, with TRBD1 identical over 7 bases. This CDR3 has 13 residues. Trimming cost V 7 bases and J 8 bases; bases outside gene matches: 10. The germline V gene has CDR1 MNHNS and CDR2 SASEGT.

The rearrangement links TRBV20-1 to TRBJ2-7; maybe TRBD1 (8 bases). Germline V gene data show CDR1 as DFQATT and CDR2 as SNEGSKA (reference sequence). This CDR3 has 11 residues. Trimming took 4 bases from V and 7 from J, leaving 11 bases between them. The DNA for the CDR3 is TGCAGTGCTAACAGGGGGGGAGAGCAGTACTTC. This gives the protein CSANRGGEQYF.

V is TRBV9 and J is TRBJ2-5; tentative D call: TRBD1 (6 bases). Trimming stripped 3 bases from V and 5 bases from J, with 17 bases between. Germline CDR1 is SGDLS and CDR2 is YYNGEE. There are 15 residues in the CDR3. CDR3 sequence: CASSADGTQRETQYF. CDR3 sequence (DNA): TGTGCCAGCAGCGCAGACGGGACACAGCGGGAGACCCAGTACTTC.

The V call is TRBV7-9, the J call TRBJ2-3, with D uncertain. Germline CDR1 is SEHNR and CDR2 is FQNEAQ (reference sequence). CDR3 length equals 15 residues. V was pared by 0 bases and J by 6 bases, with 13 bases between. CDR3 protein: CASSLAQYADDTQYF. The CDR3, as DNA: TGTGCCAGCAGCTTAGCACAGTACGCCGACGATACGCAGTATTTT.

The CDR3 is CAWSGTGGSGANVLTF. For the CDR3, the DNA is TGTGCCTGGAGTGGTACAGGGGGCTCTGGGGCCAACGTCCTGACTTTC. The chain links TRBV30 to TRBJ2-6; 8 nucleotides align to TRBD1. J lost 0 bases, V lost 1 base, and 2 bases had no gene match. The CDR3 covers 16 residues. CDR1 and CDR2 (germline): GTSNPN, SVGIG (reference sequence).

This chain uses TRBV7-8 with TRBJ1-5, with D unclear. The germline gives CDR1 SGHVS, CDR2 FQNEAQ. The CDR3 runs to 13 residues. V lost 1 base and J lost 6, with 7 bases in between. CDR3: CASSLGDGQPQHF. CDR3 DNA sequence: TGTGCCAGCAGCTTAGGAGATGGTCAGCCCCAGCATTTT.

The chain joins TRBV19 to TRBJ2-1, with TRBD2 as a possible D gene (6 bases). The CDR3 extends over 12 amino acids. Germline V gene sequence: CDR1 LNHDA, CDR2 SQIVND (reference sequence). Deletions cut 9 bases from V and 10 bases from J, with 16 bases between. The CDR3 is CASNGRGVEQFF. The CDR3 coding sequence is TGTGCCAGCAATGGACGCGGGGTCGAGCAGTTCTTC. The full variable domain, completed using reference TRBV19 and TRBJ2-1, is DGGITQSPKYLFRKEGQNVTLSCEQNLNHDAMYWYRQDPGQGLRLIYYSQIVNDFQKGDIAEGYSVSREKKESFPLTVTSAQKNPTAFYLCASNGRGVEQFFGPGTRLTVL.

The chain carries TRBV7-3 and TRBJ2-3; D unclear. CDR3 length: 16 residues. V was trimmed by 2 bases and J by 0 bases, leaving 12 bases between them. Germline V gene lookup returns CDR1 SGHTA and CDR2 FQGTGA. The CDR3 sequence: CASSLGRIPSTDTQYF. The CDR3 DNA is TGTGCCAGCAGCTTAGGGCGCATTCCTAGCACAGATACGCAGTATTTT.

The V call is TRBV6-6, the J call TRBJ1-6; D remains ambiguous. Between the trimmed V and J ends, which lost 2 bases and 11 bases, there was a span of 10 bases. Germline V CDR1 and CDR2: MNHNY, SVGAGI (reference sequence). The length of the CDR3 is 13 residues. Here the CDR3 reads CASSYSQQAPLHF. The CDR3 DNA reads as TGTGCCAGCAGTTACAGTCAGCAGGCACCCCTCCACTTT.

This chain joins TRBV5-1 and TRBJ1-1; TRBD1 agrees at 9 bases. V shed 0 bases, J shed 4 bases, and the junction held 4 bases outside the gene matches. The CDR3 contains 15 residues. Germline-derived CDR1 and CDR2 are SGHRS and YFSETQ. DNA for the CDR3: TGCGCCAGCAGCTTGGTTGGACAGGGGATCACTGAAGCTTTCTTT. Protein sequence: CASSLVGQGITEAFF.

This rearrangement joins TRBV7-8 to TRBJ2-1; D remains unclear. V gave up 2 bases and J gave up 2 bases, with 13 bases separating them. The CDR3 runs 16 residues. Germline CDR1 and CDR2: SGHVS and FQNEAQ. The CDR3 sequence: CASSLRSRTTYNEQFF. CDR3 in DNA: TGTGCCAGCAGCTTAAGGAGCCGCACTACCTACAATGAGCAGTTCTTC.

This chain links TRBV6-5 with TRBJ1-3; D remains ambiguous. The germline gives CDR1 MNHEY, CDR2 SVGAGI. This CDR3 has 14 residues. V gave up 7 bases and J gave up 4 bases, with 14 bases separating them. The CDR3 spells CASTPTMMGNTIYF. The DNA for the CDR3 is TGTGCCAGCACCCCGACAATGATGGGAAACACCATATATTTT.

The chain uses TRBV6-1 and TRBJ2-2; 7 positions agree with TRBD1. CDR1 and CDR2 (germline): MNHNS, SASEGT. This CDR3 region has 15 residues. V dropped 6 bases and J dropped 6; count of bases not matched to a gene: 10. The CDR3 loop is CASRISGTDSGELFF. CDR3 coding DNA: TGTGCCAGCAGGATATCCGGGACAGACTCCGGGGAGCTGTTTTTT.

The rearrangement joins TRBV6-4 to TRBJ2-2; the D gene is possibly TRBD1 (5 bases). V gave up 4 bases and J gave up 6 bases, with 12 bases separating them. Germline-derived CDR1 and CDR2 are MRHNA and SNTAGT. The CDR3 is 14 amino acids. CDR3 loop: CASSVRGLAGELFF. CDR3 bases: TGTGCCAGCAGTGTAAGGGGTTTGGCCGGGGAGCTGTTTTTT.

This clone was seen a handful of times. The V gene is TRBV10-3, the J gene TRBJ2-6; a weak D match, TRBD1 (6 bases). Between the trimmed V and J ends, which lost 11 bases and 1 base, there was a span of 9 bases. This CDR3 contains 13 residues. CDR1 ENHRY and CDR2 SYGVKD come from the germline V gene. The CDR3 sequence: CAVQGSGANVLTF. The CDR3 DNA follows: TGTGCCGTACAGGGATCTGGGGCCAACGTCCTGACTTTC.

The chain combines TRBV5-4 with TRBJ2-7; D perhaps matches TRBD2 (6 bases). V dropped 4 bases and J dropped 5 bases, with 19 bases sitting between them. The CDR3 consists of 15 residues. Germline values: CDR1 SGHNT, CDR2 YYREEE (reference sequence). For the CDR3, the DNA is TGTGCCAGCAGCCCCCACGGGAGAGGGTTGGACGAGCAGTACTTC. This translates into CASSPHGRGLDEQYF.